The 24 T cell receptor beta chains reported below all come from one sample, sequenced in a study of Graves' ophthalmopathy and Graves' hyperthyroidism. The study amplified TCR beta CDR3 regions using RNA transcripts. Second-round multiplex PCR followed a first-round RT-PCR using HTBI primers. MiXCR, run by TCRdb on the multiplex PCR reads, gives a single entry per CDR3 protein. Of approximately 640,000 distinct CDR3 sequences listed, about 41% were seen once; the top ten hold around 3.3%. The sequenced sample consisted of peripheral blood. The receptors shown here come from an adult man with Graves' ophthalmopathy.

This clonotype came up many times. The chain recombines TRBV20-1 with TRBJ1-1; 7 bases agree with TRBD1. V shed 5 bases, J shed 3 bases, and the junction held 6 bases outside the gene matches. Germline CDR1 DFQATT, CDR2 SNEGSKA (reference sequence). The CDR3 runs 13 residues. CDR3 region: CSASPQGHTEAFF. CDR3 nucleotides: TGCAGTGCTTCACCACAGGGGCACACTGAAGCTTTCTTT.

This clonotype was counted ten times or more. The chain couples TRBV2 to TRBJ2-7; 11 bases line up with TRBD1. The junction had 8 bases not matched to a gene; V was cut back by 7 bases and J by 3 bases. The germline V gene encodes CDR1 SNHLY and CDR2 FYNNEI. There are 15 residues in the CDR3. CDR3 loop: CASTRDRGWNYEQYF. The CDR3 DNA sequence: TGTGCCAGCACCCGGGACAGGGGGTGGAACTACGAGCAGTACTTC.

The chain has TRBV29-1 and TRBJ1-1, with D uncertain. The CDR3 runs to 13 residues. Germline values: CDR1 SQVTM, CDR2 ANQGSEA. The CDR3 nucleotides read TGCAGTGCCTGGAGTCATTCGGGGACTGAAGCTTTCTTT. It codes for CSAWSHSGTEAFF.

The chain couples TRBV7-9 to TRBJ2-5; no firm D call. V gave up 9 bases and J gave up 3 bases, with 11 bases separating them. This CDR3 spans 12 amino acids. Germline V lookup: CDR1 SEHNR, CDR2 FQNEAQ (reference sequence). The CDR3 spells CASRPPEETQYF. The CDR3 DNA is TGTGCCAGTAGACCACCCGAAGAGACCCAGTACTTC.

Notes on this clonotype: The CDR3 carries no conserved terminal phenylalanine or tryptophan, so it likely arises from a read error. V gene TRBV6-1 combines with J gene TRBJ2-7; 9 bases map to TRBD2. From germline, CDR1 is MNHNS and CDR2 SASEGT. The V segment lost 3 bases and the J segment 3 bases; nucleotides outside the gene matches: 6. This CDR3 contains 15 residues. The CDR3 is CASSDGPSGDYEQYC. CDR3 bases: TGTGCCAGCAGTGACGGGCCTAGCGGGGACTACGAGCAGTACTGC.

About this clonotype: A single base separates this from a much larger clone, so it may be a read error. V usage is TRBV2 and J usage is TRBJ1-2; 8 nucleotides align to TRBD1. The CDR3 extends over 15 amino acids. Germline V gene sequence: CDR1 SNHLY, CDR2 FYNNEI. CDR3 protein: CASSEFSGGGYDYTF. DNA of the CDR3: TGTGCCAGCAGTGAGTTTTCAGGGGGCGGCTATGACTACACCTTC.

J is TRBJ1-2 and V is TRBV20-1; D gene ambiguous. V was cut by 3 bases and J by 1 base, with 12 bases left in between. The CDR3 runs to 14 residues. CDR1 is DFQATT and CDR2 is SNEGSKA in the germline V gene (reference sequence). The chain's CDR3 is CSASIGNVNYGYTF. CDR3 bases: TGCAGTGCTAGTATCGGGAATGTTAACTATGGCTACACCTTC.

The CDR3, as DNA: TGCAGTGCTATACGGGACAGGGATTCACCCCTCCACTTT. Translating gives CSAIRDRDSPLHF. This chain uses TRBV20-1 with TRBJ1-6; TRBD1 agrees at 9 bases. The CDR3 has 13 residues. Looked up from germline, CDR1 is DFQATT and CDR2 is SNEGSKA (reference sequence). J gave up 8 bases and V 4 bases, and 3 bases lay outside the gene matches.

The sample holds many counts of this clonotype. V and J are TRBV24-1 and TRBJ2-7, with TRBD2 identical over 8 bases. J gave up 3 bases and V 4 bases, and 7 bases lay outside the gene matches. Per the germline V gene, CDR1 is KGHDR and CDR2 is SFDVKD. The CDR3 spans 15 residues. In DNA form, the CDR3 reads TGTGCCACCAGTGAAAATAGCGGGGAAAGCTACGAGCAGTACTTC. Translating gives CATSENSGESYEQYF.

In its sample, this clonotype was seen many times. V is TRBV11-2 and J is TRBJ1-2; possible D gene TRBD1, 6 bases. Trimming took 5 bases from V and 5 from J, leaving 30 bases between them. The CDR3 extends over 19 amino acids. Germline-derived CDR1 and CDR2 are SGHAT and FQNNGV. The CDR3 DNA sequence: TGTGCCAGCAGCATTATCCCAGGGGATCCAGCGGCGAACCTATATGGCTACACCTTC. Amino acids: CASSIIPGDPAANLYGYTF.

This clonotype has at least ten counts. The rearrangement joins TRBV7-2 to TRBJ1-2; D gene uncertain. Trimming took 5 bases from V and 1 from J, leaving 14 bases between them. CDR3 size: 15 residues. CDR1 is SGHTA and CDR2 is FQGNSA in the germline V gene. CDR3 in DNA: TGTGCCAGCAGCCCCGCGGCATCGGATAACTATGGCTACACCTTC. As protein: CASSPAASDNYGYTF. The full variable domain, with the rest looked up from reference TRBV7-2 and TRBJ1-2, is GAGVSQSPSNKVTEKGKDVELRCDPISGHTALYWYRQSLGQGLEFLIYFQGNSAPDKSGLPSDRFSAERTGGSVSTLTIQRTQQEDSAVYLCASSPAASDNYGYTFGSGTRLTVV.

There are many counts of this clonotype. This chain connects TRBV7-8 to TRBJ1-4, with D uncertain. Between the trimmed V and J ends, which lost 8 bases and 5 bases, there was a span of 12 bases. Germline V gene data show CDR1 as SGHVS and CDR2 as FQNEAQ. The CDR3 sequence is 13 residues long. CDR3 sequence: CASRPSLNEKLFF. Written as DNA, the CDR3 is TGTGCCAGCCGCCCCAGTTTGAATGAAAAACTGTTTTTT.

This clonotype appeared many times. V and J are TRBV15 and TRBJ2-5, with D possibly being TRBD1 (6 bases). Germline-derived CDR1 and CDR2 are LNHNV and YYDKDF (reference sequence). The CDR3 totals 15 residues. The V end lost 7 bases, the J end lost 0 bases, and 15 bases lay between the germline ends. The CDR3 reads CATTPSGADQETQYF. DNA for the CDR3: TGTGCCACCACCCCGTCAGGGGCCGACCAAGAGACCCAGTACTTC.

The sample holds many counts of this clonotype. This chain connects TRBV29-1 to TRBJ1-1; D is possibly TRBD1 (6 bases). The CDR3 length is 13 residues. CDR1 SQVTM and CDR2 ANQGSEA come from the germline V gene. The germline V and J ends were trimmed by 4 bases and 1 base, with 10 bases remaining between them. CDR3 sequence: CSVGGTKNTEAFF. Written as DNA, the CDR3 is TGCAGCGTTGGTGGGACAAAGAACACTGAAGCTTTCTTT.

The rearrangement links TRBV7-9 to TRBJ2-5; D remains unclear. The CDR3 is 16 amino acids. CDR1 and CDR2 from the germline V gene are SEHNR and FQNEAQ (reference sequence). The germline V and J ends were trimmed by 2 bases and 4 bases, with 17 bases remaining between them. Here the CDR3 DNA reads TGTGCCAGCAGCTTAAATGCGGATTGGGTGGGAGAGACCCAGTACTTC. Encoded protein: CASSLNADWVGETQYF.

To note about this clonotype: A junction end diverges from the germline sequence, so it may reflect a read error. The chain combines TRBV2 with TRBJ2-7; possibly TRBD2 for D (5 bases). This CDR3 is 15 amino acids long. In germline, CDR1 is SNHLY, CDR2 FYNNEI. The CDR3 sequence is CATSDRLTGSYEQYF. The CDR3 bases are TGTGCCACCAGTGATCGATTAACGGGGAGTTACGAGCAGTACTTC.

V and J are TRBV4-1 and TRBJ1-6; TRBD1 matches at 8 bases. Germline loops: CDR1 MGHRA, CDR2 YSYEKL. The CDR3 contains 15 residues. Trimming removed 6 bases from V and 7 bases from J; junction bases left unmatched: 8. Written as DNA, the CDR3 is TGCGCCAGCAGAGACGGGACAGGCCTAAATTCACCCCTCCACTTT. Protein product: CASRDGTGLNSPLHF.

The genes are TRBV18 and TRBJ1-5, with D unclear. The V end lost 2 bases, the J end lost 4 bases, and 12 bases lay between the germline ends. CDR3 length: 15 amino acids. The germline gives CDR1 KGHSH, CDR2 LQKENI. Written as DNA, the CDR3 is TGTGCCAGCTCACCATCGGGGAATGGGAATCAGCCCCAGCATTTT. Protein product: CASSPSGNGNQPQHF.

V usage is TRBV9 and J usage is TRBJ2-7; D may be TRBD2 (6 bases). The V end lost 0 bases, the J end lost 4 bases, and 17 bases lay between the germline ends. This CDR3 spans 16 amino acids. CDR1 is SGDLS, CDR2 YYNGEE, per germline. The CDR3 spells CASSVGPGRDRYEQYF. DNA for the CDR3: TGTGCCAGCAGCGTAGGGCCGGGGCGGGATCGTTACGAGCAGTACTTC.

This clonotype was recorded many times. This sequence joins TRBV6-1 and TRBJ2-7, with 7 positions matching TRBD2. The CDR3 has 16 residues. CDR1 and CDR2 (germline): MNHNS, SASEGT. Trimming at V came to 0 bases and at J to 3 bases, leaving 8 bases not matched to a gene. The CDR3 DNA reads as TGTGCCAGCAGTGAAGCGTGGGCTAGCGGAAACTACGAGCAGTACTTC. Translation: CASSEAWASGNYEQYF.

This clonotype appeared many times. The CDR3 bases are TGTGCCAGCAAAAGGCAGAACGAAGAGACCCAGTACTTC. It is translated as CASKRQNEETQYF. The rearrangement links TRBV2 to TRBJ2-5, with unresolved D. V lost 7 bases and J 3 bases, leaving 12 bases between the germline ends. Germline CDR1 and CDR2: SNHLY and FYNNEI. The CDR3 consists of 13 residues.

This rearrangement joins TRBV11-2 to TRBJ1-6; no reliable D call. Trimming removed 5 bases at V and 7 bases at J, with 9 bases between. The CDR3 length is 13 residues. The germline gives CDR1 SGHAT, CDR2 FQNNGV. The CDR3 DNA is TGTGCCAGCAGCCTTACGGAAAATTCACCCCTCCACTTT. It codes for CASSLTENSPLHF.

Note on this clonotype: Since the CDR3 does not end with the conserved phenylalanine or tryptophan, this likely comes from a read error. It is unclear where the CDR3 begins or ends on the DNA, so no DNA is shown, and the CDR3 is as TCRdb lists it. The chain carries TRBV2 and TRBJ2-6; the table assigns TRBD1, which was not confirmed against the DNA. Inclusive of both ends, the CDR3 amounts to 10 amino acids. Germline V gene data show CDR1 as SNHLY and CDR2 as FYNNEI. The CDR3 protein is CASSATEGGQ.

A word on this clonotype: A much more abundant neighbour one base away suggests this may be a read error. This chain links TRBV5-1 with TRBJ2-7; maybe TRBD1 (5 bases). The CDR3 contains 14 residues. The germline V gene has CDR1 SGHRS and CDR2 YFSETQ. The CDR3 sequence is CANSFLTESYEQYF. CDR3 DNA sequence: TGCGCCAACAGCTTCCTGACAGAATCCTACGAGCAGTACTTC.